This T cell receptor beta chain was identified during a study of blood T cell repertoires in COVID-19. Overall study context: T cells, B-cell-depleted T cells, or PBMCs provided the cDNA or gDNA that served as material.

This clone showed up just a few times. CDR1 and CDR2 (germline): MRHNA, SNTAGT. J was trimmed by 4 bases and V by 6 bases; bases with no gene match: 9. The CDR3 totals 15 residues. Participant-given clinical history determined each cohort assignment. In Cohort 3, a recovered donor had either two negative PCRs, clearance, or symptom resolution. Authors' analysis steps: Estimation of nucleated cell counts relied on the amplification of reference gene primers. Profiled with immunoSEQ multiplex PCR; TCRdb holds only in-frame clones, not every one. V, J and clone size are taken as reported in that table, and D and trimming were inferred from the DNA itself. The sample shows some 460,000 clones, 75% to 90% of them seen only once.

The V call is TRBV6-4, the J call TRBJ1-2; 9 bases map to TRBD1. What was sequenced was PBMCs or T cells enriched from blood (not recorded which). The sequence was collected from a woman aged 18-29 years who had recovered from COVID-19. DNA of the CDR3: TGTGCCAGCAGAACATCGGGACAGGGTTTCTATGGCTACACCTTC. This encodes CASRTSGQGFYGYTF.